These T cell receptor beta chains were read from a single sample in a study of T-cell reconstitution after alpha-beta-depleted transplantation in children. TCRdb re-analysed the PCR reads in MiXCR, keeping a single row per CDR3 protein. The data hold 450,000 to 600,000 distinct CDR3 sequences, with roughly a tenth observed a single time. Sequencing used PBMCs, obtained before TCRalphabeta/CD19-depleted stem cell transplant. The receptors shown here come from a child aged 2 to 10 with inherited bone marrow failure, due to receive a stem cell transplant. Each CDR3 is given with its conserved first and last residue. D genes are given only for firm matches. Not every row has a clone size; where given, it reads once, few, many or a size class.

>TRBV29-1|.|.|TRBJ2-1
TGCAGCGCCGGGAGACAGTACAATGAGCAGTTCTTC
CSAGRQYNEQFF
>TRBV24-1|many|.|TRBJ2-2
TGTGCCACCAGTGATCTCCCCCGAGTAGCGGAGGCGATTAACACCGGGGAGCTGTTTTTT
CATSDLPRVAEAINTGELFF
>TRBV12-3/TRBV12-4|.|.|TRBJ2-7
TGTGCCAGCAGTGCCTTCGGCAGCACCTACGAGCAGTACTTC
CASSAFGSTYEQYF
>TRBV5-1|many|.|TRBJ1-5
TGCGCCAGCAGCTTGGGAGGGGCGCACAATCAGCCCCAGCATTTT
CASSLGGAHNQPQHF
>TRBV29-1|many|.|TRBJ2-7
TGCAGCGTTGAAGAAAGGGGGCTAGCGGGTCTATCCTTCAGCAGGGAGCAGTACTTC
CSVEERGLAGLSFSREQYF
>TRBV28|many|.|TRBJ2-7
TGTGCCAGCAGTTTTCGTGGGATTAGCTCCTACGAGCAGTACTTC
CASSFRGISSYEQYF
>TRBV28|.|TRBD2|TRBJ2-7
TGTGCCAGCAGTCTTCCTCCCGCGGGAGGGGACCACGAGCAGTACTTC
CASSLPPAGGDHEQYF
>TRBV20-1|few|TRBD1|TRBJ1-1
TGCAGTGCTAGTACTTTAAGGACAGGGCCTGAAGCTTTCTTT
CSASTLRTGPEAFF
>TRBV6-2/TRBV6-3|.|.|TRBJ2-2
TGTGCCAGCAGTTACTCGGCGCTGGACCCTTACACCGGGGAGCTGTTTTTT
CASSYSALDPYTGELFF
>TRBV29-1|many|.|TRBJ2-7
TGCAGCGTTGAAGATCCCCGGGGGAGCTCCTACGAGCAGTACTTC
CSVEDPRGSSYEQYF
>TRBV29-1|many|TRBD1|TRBJ1-2
TGCAGCGTTGATTCACAGGGGAACTATGGCTACACCTTC
CSVDSQGNYGYTF
>TRBV20-1|.|TRBD2|TRBJ2-3
TGCAGTGCTAGTCGACTAGCGACCCAAAGAGATACGCAGTATTTT
CSASRLATQRDTQYF
>TRBV6-5|many|.|TRBJ1-5
TGTGCCAGCAGTTACTACTCTGGGATCGATCAGCCCCAGCATTTT
CASSYYSGIDQPQHF
>TRBV20-1|few|.|TRBJ2-7
TGCAGTGCTAGAGATGTGGCACAGGCCTACGAGCAGTACTTC
CSARDVAQAYEQYF
>TRBV21-1|many|.|TRBJ1-2
TGTGCCAGCAGCAACATCTGGGGTGACTATGGCTACACCTTC
CASSNIWGDYGYTF
>TRBV7-9|many|.|TRBJ2-4
TGTGCCAGCAGCTTAGTCCCCAAAAACATTCAGTACTTC
CASSLVPKNIQYF
>TRBV6-2/TRBV6-3|many|.|TRBJ2-2
TGTGCCAGCAGTCCACGGGGACTTCGCGCCGGGGAGCTGTTTTTT
CASSPRGLRAGELFF
>TRBV5-1|few|.|TRBJ1-2
TGCGCCAGCAGTCCCCGCTTGGGTTCTTATGGCTACACCTTC
CASSPRLGSYGYTF
>TRBV7-9|many|TRBD1|TRBJ2-1
TGTGCCAGCAGCTCACAGGGGGCCTACAATGAGCAGTTCTTC
CASSSQGAYNEQFF
>TRBV10-1|many|TRBD1|TRBJ2-7
TGCGCCAGCAGTGAGTCTTCGACAGGGCGGGAGCAGTACTTC
CASSESSTGREQYF
>TRBV18|many|.|TRBJ2-1
TGTGCCAGCTCACCACCGTTGCTCCGGGGTGAGCAGTTCTTC
CASSPPLLRGEQFF
>TRBV30|.|.|TRBJ1-1
TGTGCCTGGAGTGTTGAGTGGAGTGAAGCTTTCTTT
CAWSVEWSEAFF
>TRBV29-1|many|TRBD1|TRBJ2-7
TGCAGCGTTGAAGATTGGGACCGGGACAGGGGATACGAGCAGTACTTC
CSVEDWDRDRGYEQYF
>TRBV11-2|few|TRBD2|TRBJ2-1
TGTGCCAGCAGCTTAGACCTTAGCGGGAGACGAAGCTACAATGAGCAGTTCTTC
CASSLDLSGRRSYNEQFF
>TRBV4-3|many|TRBD1|TRBJ1-2
TGCGCCAGCAGCCAATCGGTCCCACAGGGGGCAGGTGGCTACACCTTC
CASSQSVPQGAGGYTF
>TRBV9|many|TRBD2|TRBJ2-5
TGTGCCAGCAGCGTCGATAGCGGGAGAGGAGAGACCCAGTACTTC
CASSVDSGRGETQYF
>TRBV20-1|many|.|TRBJ1-1
TGCAGTGCCTACCCCGGGACCCAGGCGGGAGGCACTGAAGCTTTCTTT
CSAYPGTQAGGTEAFF
>TRBV4-3|many|.|TRBJ1-2
TGCGCCAGCAGCCAAGACCCACGGGGAGGATTTAACTATGGCTACACCTTC
CASSQDPRGGFNYGYTF
>TRBV25-1|many|TRBD2|TRBJ2-1
TGTGCCAGCGCCTCGAGCGGGAGGAACTACAATGAGCAGTTCTTC
CASASSGRNYNEQFF
>TRBV4-3|few|.|TRBJ2-6
TGCGCCAGCAGCCAAACCGGGACCCCGAGCTCTGGGGCCAACGTCCTGACTTTC
CASSQTGTPSSGANVLTF
>TRBV7-2|many|.|TRBJ1-2
TGTGCCAGCAGCTTGGACACGGTCTATGGCTACACCTTC
CASSLDTVYGYTF
>TRBV20-1|many|TRBD2|TRBJ2-1
TGCAGTGCTAGGGGACTAGGACTTGAGCAGTTCTTC
CSARGLGLEQFF
>TRBV10-3|many|.|TRBJ2-7
TGTGCCATCAGTGAGTCGCCACAGGGAAACGACGAGCAGTACTTC
CAISESPQGNDEQYF
>TRBV4-2|few|.|TRBJ2-1
TGTGCCAGCAGCCCCCAAGGGGGCGGGGGGCCGTCCTACAATGAGCAGTTCTTC
CASSPQGGGGPSYNEQFF
>TRBV29-1|many|.|TRBJ2-2
TGCAGCGTTACACCGCAGGGGTCCGGGGAGCTGTTTTTT
CSVTPQGSGELFF
>TRBV27|.|.|TRBJ2-1
TGTGCCAGCGCCCTCACTAGCAGCAATGAGCAGTTCTTC
CASALTSSNEQFF
>TRBV29-1|few|.|TRBJ1-2
TGCAGCGTTGACTGGGGGGAATACTATGGCTACACCTTC
CSVDWGEYYGYTF
>TRBV29-1|many|.|TRBJ2-5
TGCAGCGTATTAATGGACACCACGCAAGAGACCCAGTACTTC
CSVLMDTTQETQYF
>TRBV12-3/TRBV12-4|many|.|TRBJ1-6
TGTGCCAGCAGCCAAATTGGCGGGGCTGGCAATTCACCCCTCCACTTT
CASSQIGGAGNSPLHF
>TRBV18|.|TRBD2|TRBJ2-3
TGTGCCAGCTCACGTGTAGCGGGAGGCGGCCCCACACAAGATACGCAGTATTTT
CASSRVAGGGPTQDTQYF
>TRBV27|.|TRBD2|TRBJ2-7
TGTGCCAGCAGTTTATCGGCTAGCGGGCGCTCCTACGAGCAGTACTTC
CASSLSASGRSYEQYF
>TRBV7-9|many|TRBD1|TRBJ2-1
TGTGCCAGCAGCCCGCCGACAGGGGAGGCCTACAATGAGCAGTTCTTC
CASSPPTGEAYNEQFF
>TRBV24-1|few|.|TRBJ2-1
TGTGCCACCAGTGATTCGGGACTTACTAATGAGCAGTTCTTC
CATSDSGLTNEQFF
>TRBV27|few|.|TRBJ1-2
TGTGCCAGCAGTTTTCTTGGGGGGAAGGATGGCTACACCTTC
CASSFLGGKDGYTF
>TRBV12-3/TRBV12-4|many|TRBD2|TRBJ2-5
TGTGCCAGCAGACTAGCGGGAGGGAGGGAGACCCAGTACTTC
CASRLAGGRETQYF
>TRBV2|few|.|TRBJ2-7
TGTGCCAGCAGTGACCAGGGTGGGGGCCACGAGCAGTACTTC
CASSDQGGGHEQYF
>TRBV2|many|.|TRBJ2-7
TGTGCCAGCAGTGAAGTCAAGCGATTTTACGAGCAGTACTTC
CASSEVKRFYEQYF
>TRBV20-1|many|TRBD1|TRBJ2-3
TGCAGTGCTAGACACTCCCTGGGACAGGGCACAGATACGCAGTATTTT
CSARHSLGQGTDTQYF
>TRBV6-5|many|.|TRBJ1-2
TGTGCCAGCAGTTTTTCGGAGGAGGACTATGGCTACACCTTC
CASSFSEEDYGYTF
>TRBV19|few|TRBD1|TRBJ2-7
TGTGCCAGTAGTAGGGTACAGGGGGCCTCCGAGCAGTACTTC
CASSRVQGASEQYF
>TRBV6-7|.|.|TRBJ2-3
TGTGCCAGCAGGACCTATAGCGAGTACCTCACAGATACGCAGTATTTT
CASRTYSEYLTDTQYF
>TRBV6-5|few|.|TRBJ2-7
TGTGCCAGCGCCCTAGGGTACGAGCAGTACTTC
CASALGYEQYF
>TRBV7-9|many|.|TRBJ2-7
TGTGCCAGCAGCTCCCGGGATGGGTTCGAGCAGTACTTC
CASSSRDGFEQYF
>TRBV24-1|.|.|TRBJ2-6
TGTGCCACCATGGGCTCTGGGGCCAACGTCCTGACTTTC
CATMGSGANVLTF
>TRBV12-3/TRBV12-4|many|TRBD1|TRBJ2-1
TGTGCCAGCACTATTACAGGGGTCAATGAGCAGTTCTTC
CASTITGVNEQFF
>TRBV5-8|.|.|TRBJ2-4
TGTGCCAGCAGCTCCCTGGTCGTCATAGCCAAAAACATTCAGTACTTC
CASSSLVVIAKNIQYF
>TRBV12-3/TRBV12-4|many|.|TRBJ2-4
TGTGCCAGCAGCCCCGGCCCAGGAGGGGTCATTCAGTACTTC
CASSPGPGGVIQYF
>TRBV28|many|TRBD2|TRBJ2-1
TGTGCCAGCATGATAGCGGGAGGTCCCTACAATGAGCAGTTCTTC
CASMIAGGPYNEQFF
>TRBV20-1|many|.|TRBJ2-7
TGCAGTGCTACCGGAAGCTCCTACGAGCAGTACTTC
CSATGSSYEQYF